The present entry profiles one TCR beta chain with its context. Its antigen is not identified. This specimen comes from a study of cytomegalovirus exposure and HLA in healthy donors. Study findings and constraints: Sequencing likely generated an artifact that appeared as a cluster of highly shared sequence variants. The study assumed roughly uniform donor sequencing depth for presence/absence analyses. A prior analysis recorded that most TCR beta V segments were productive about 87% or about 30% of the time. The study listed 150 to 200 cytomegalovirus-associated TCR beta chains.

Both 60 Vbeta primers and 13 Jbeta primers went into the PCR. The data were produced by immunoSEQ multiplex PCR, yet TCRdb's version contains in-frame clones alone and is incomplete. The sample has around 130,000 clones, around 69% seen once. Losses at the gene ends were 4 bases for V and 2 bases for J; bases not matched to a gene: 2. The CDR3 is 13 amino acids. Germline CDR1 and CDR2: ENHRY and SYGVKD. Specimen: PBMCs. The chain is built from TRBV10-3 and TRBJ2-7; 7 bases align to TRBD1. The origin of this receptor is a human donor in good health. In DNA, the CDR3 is TGTGCCATCAGTGCAGGACAGGCCTACGAGCAGTACTTC. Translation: CAISAGQAYEQYF.